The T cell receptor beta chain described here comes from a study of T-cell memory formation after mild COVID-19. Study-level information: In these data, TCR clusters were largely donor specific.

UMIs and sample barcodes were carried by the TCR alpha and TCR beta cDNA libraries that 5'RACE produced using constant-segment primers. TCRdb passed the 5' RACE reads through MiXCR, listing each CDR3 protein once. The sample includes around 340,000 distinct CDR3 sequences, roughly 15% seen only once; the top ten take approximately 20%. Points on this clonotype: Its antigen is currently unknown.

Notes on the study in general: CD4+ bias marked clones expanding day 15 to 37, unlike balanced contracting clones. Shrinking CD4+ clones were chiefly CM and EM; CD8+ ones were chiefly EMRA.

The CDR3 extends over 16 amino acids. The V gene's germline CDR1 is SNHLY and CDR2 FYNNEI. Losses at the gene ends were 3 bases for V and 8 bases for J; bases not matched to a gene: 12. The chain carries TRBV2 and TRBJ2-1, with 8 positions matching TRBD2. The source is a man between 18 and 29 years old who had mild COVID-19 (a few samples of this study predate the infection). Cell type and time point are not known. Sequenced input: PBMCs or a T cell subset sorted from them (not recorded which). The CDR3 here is CASSERPGTSFYEQFF. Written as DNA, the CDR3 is TGTGCCAGCAGTGAGAGGCCCGGGACTAGTTTCTATGAGCAGTTCTTC.